This T cell receptor (beta chain) emerged from a study of OX40 agonist ivuxolimab in advanced cancers. This CDR3 contains 14 residues. Germline V gene data show CDR1 as MDHEN and CDR2 as SYDVKM. V was shortened by 2 bases and J by 4 bases, with 11 bases between the two germline ends. The method was immunoSEQ multiplex PCR; TCRdb's version includes in-frame clones alone and lacks a portion of them. Of under 85,000 clones in the sample, roughly 90% are singletons; the top ten hold around 0.75%. This clonotype was sampled from an adult with an advanced solid tumor such as melanoma, head and neck, liver or kidney cancer. This sample comprised CD4+ or CD8+ T cells sorted from blood, obtained in a trial of the OX40 agonist ivuxolimab. V and J are TRBV28 and TRBJ1-2; weak D call: TRBD1 (5 bases). In nucleotides, the CDR3 is TGTGCCAGCAGTTTAGCAGGGTTTGGCTATGGCTACACCTTC. Translated, it gives CASSLAGFGYGYTF.